This T cell receptor (beta chain) was retrieved from a study of blood T cell repertoires in COVID-19. Study at large: The study drew acute and convalescent COVID-19 samples from the United States, Italy and Spain. PBMCs, B-cell-depleted T cells, or T cells were the source of the cDNA or gDNA that made up the material.

V was pared by 0 bases and J by 8 bases, with 14 bases between. The CDR3 length is 15 residues. Germline V lookup: CDR1 SGHNT, CDR2 YENEEA. Methods used by the authors: Amplified reference gene primers provided the basis for estimating nucleated cell counts. Produced via immunoSEQ multiplex PCR; TCRdb's table is partial and in-frame only. Clone size and V and J calls were adopted from that table, with D and trimming inferred from the DNA. The sample gives about 200,000 clones, approximately 88% of which show up once; around 26% is in the top ten. What was sequenced was peripheral blood. This clonotype was sampled from a man aged 35 to 55 with acute or convalescent COVID-19. This chain uses TRBV11-3 with TRBJ2-1; D possibly corresponds to TRBD2 (6 bases). The DNA for the CDR3 is TGTGCCAGCAGCTTAGATGGGGCTAGCGTCGATGAGCAGTTCTTC. It encodes CASSLDGASVDEQFF.